One and the same sample provided the 30 T cell receptor beta chains below, sequenced in a study of blood T cell repertoires in COVID-19. The assay was immunoSEQ multiplex PCR, and TCRdb's table has in-frame clones only and misses some. The table lists roughly 39,000 clones, around 87% of them singletons. Sequenced: peripheral blood. These receptors were obtained from a man aged 45-65 years with active or convalescent COVID-19.

The CDR3 region has the DNA TGCGCCAGCAGCTCGTCTGGGGGGACCACCTACAATGAGCAGTTCTTC. Protein product: CASSSSGGTTYNEQFF. V gene TRBV5-1 combines with J gene TRBJ2-1; maybe TRBD2 (6 bases). The germline V and J ends were trimmed by 3 bases and 2 bases, with 15 bases remaining between them. This CDR3 is built from 16 residues. Germline CDR1 reads SGHRS; CDR2 reads YFSETQ.

This chain links TRBV9 with TRBJ1-5; D is possibly TRBD1 (5 bases). V dropped 0 bases and J dropped 4 bases, with 8 bases sitting between them. In germline, CDR1 is SGDLS, CDR2 YYNGEE. The CDR3 is made up of 14 amino acids. For the CDR3, the DNA is TGTGCCAGCAGCGTAGGGGGCAGAAATCAGCCCCAGCATTTT. Translated, it gives CASSVGGRNQPQHF.

This sequence joins TRBV5-1 and TRBJ1-4, with 8 bases matching TRBD1. The CDR3 sequence is 15 residues long. In germline, CDR1 is SGHRS, CDR2 YFSETQ. The J segment lost 5 bases and the V segment lost 4 bases, leaving 7 bases of the junction unmatched. The CDR3: CASSPRTGSNEKLFF. The CDR3 bases are TGCGCCAGCAGCCCCCGGACAGGGTCAAATGAAAAACTGTTTTTT.

The rearrangement joins TRBV25-1 to TRBJ2-1; TRBD1 matches at 10 bases. This CDR3 has 16 residues. The ends lost 6 bases at V and 4 bases at J; junction bases unmatched: 9. Germline CDR1 and CDR2: MGHDK and SYGVNS. CDR3 DNA: TGTGCCAGCAGAGCAAGACAGGGGGCTGGTTACAATGAGCAGTTCTTC. It codes for CASRARQGAGYNEQFF.

This chain joins TRBV18 and TRBJ2-7, with TRBD1 matching over 10 bases. This CDR3 region has 14 residues. CDR1 and CDR2 from the germline V gene are KGHSH and LQKENI. V shed 3 bases, J shed 4 bases, and the junction held 3 bases outside the gene matches. The CDR3 nucleotides are TGTGCCAGCTCACCGACAGGGGGCGTATACGAGCAGTACTTC. Amino acids: CASSPTGGVYEQYF.

The CDR3 loop is CASSAEGRAEKLFF. Here the CDR3 DNA reads TGTGCCAGCAGCGCCGAAGGGAGGGCCGAAAAACTGTTTTTT. This chain links TRBV9 with TRBJ1-4; D remains unclear. CDR3 length: 14 residues. V dropped 3 bases and J dropped 8 bases, with 14 bases sitting between them. The germline CDR1 and CDR2 sequences are SGDLS and YYNGEE.

This rearrangement joins TRBV29-1 to TRBJ1-6; TRBD1 agrees at 9 bases. CDR1 and CDR2 (germline): SQVTM, ANQGSEA. J lost 7 bases, V lost 7 bases, and 5 bases had no gene match. This CDR3 contains 13 residues. The CDR3 reads CSARGTGNSPLHF. CDR3 nucleotides: TGCAGCGCCCGGGGGACAGGGAATTCACCCCTCCACTTT.

The chain links TRBV14 to TRBJ1-1; no reliable D call. CDR1 is SGHDN and CDR2 is FVKESK in the germline V gene. Trimming shortened V by 4 bases and J by 0 bases, and 15 bases separated the two germline ends. This CDR3 has 16 amino acids. The CDR3 loop is CASSLWAPSMNTEAFF. CDR3 sequence (DNA): TGTGCCAGCAGCCTGTGGGCACCATCCATGAACACTGAAGCTTTCTTT. Filled out from reference TRBV14 and TRBJ1-1, the complete variable domain reads EAGVTQFPSHSVIEKGQTVTLRCDPISGHDNLYWYRRVMGKEIKFLLHFVKESKQDESGMPNNRFLAERTGGTYSTLKVQPAELEDSGVYFCASSLWAPSMNTEAFFGQGTRLTVV.

The DNA of the CDR3 is TGTGCCAGCAGCCAAGCCGGGACTCAGGATCAGCCCCAGCATTTT. Its translation is CASSQAGTQDQPQHF. The V gene is TRBV4-2, the J gene TRBJ1-5, with D possibly matching TRBD1 (5 bases). CDR3 length: 15 amino acids. Germline V lookup: CDR1 LGHNA, CDR2 YNFKEQ. The germline V and J ends were trimmed by 1 base and 5 bases, with 12 bases remaining between them.

This chain uses TRBV5-1 with TRBJ2-3, with 11 positions matching TRBD1. This CDR3 region has 16 residues. The V and J ends lost 4 bases and 0 bases, in that order; junction bases with no gene match: 4. Germline loops: CDR1 SGHRS, CDR2 YFSETQ. This chain's CDR3 is CASSRDRGDSTDTQYF. In DNA, the CDR3 is TGCGCCAGCAGCCGGGACAGGGGGGATAGCACAGATACGCAGTATTTT.

The chain is built from TRBV30 and TRBJ1-1, with 7 bases lining up with TRBD1. The V gene end was trimmed by 5 bases and the J gene end by 2 bases; junction bases not matched to a gene: 5. CDR1 is GTSNPN, CDR2 SVGIG, per germline (reference sequence). This CDR3 is 13 amino acids long. The CDR3 DNA follows: TGTGCCTGGCGACAGGGCCCTAACACTGAAGCTTTCTTT. Encoded protein: CAWRQGPNTEAFF.

V usage is TRBV30 and J usage is TRBJ1-2, with 9 positions matching TRBD1. This CDR3 is 13 amino acids long. After removal of 0 bases from V and 4 bases from J, the junction contained 0 bases not matched to a gene. Germline V gene sequence: CDR1 GTSNPN, CDR2 SVGIG (reference sequence). The CDR3 nucleotides are TGTGCCTGGAGTGTGGGACAGGGCTATGGCTACACCTTC. This translates into CAWSVGQGYGYTF.

This sequence joins TRBV2 and TRBJ1-2; D remains ambiguous. Between the trimmed V and J ends, which lost 4 bases and 4 bases, there was a span of 10 bases. The CDR3 extends over 13 amino acids. Looked up from germline, CDR1 is SNHLY and CDR2 is FYNNEI. The CDR3 is CASSGGPRYGYTF. The CDR3 DNA is TGTGCCAGCAGTGGAGGGCCCCGCTATGGCTACACCTTC.

The genes are TRBV28 and TRBJ1-1; 7 nucleotides line up with TRBD1. CDR3 length equals 12 residues. The trim removed 6 bases at V and 7 bases at J, leaving 5 bases unmatched. Looked up from germline, CDR1 is MDHEN and CDR2 is SYDVKM. The CDR3, as DNA: TGTGCCAGCAGGGACAGGTACGGTGAAGCTTTCTTT. It yields the protein CASRDRYGEAFF. Using reference TRBV28 and TRBJ1-1 for the parts outside the CDR3, the full variable domain is DVKVTQSSRYLVKRTGEKVFLECVQDMDHENMFWYRQDPGLGLRLIYFSYDVKMKEKGDIPEGYSVSREKKERFSLILESASTNQTSMYLCASRDRYGEAFFGQGTRLTVV.

The J gene is TRBJ1-4, the V gene TRBV4-1; 11 positions match TRBD1. Germline loops: CDR1 MGHRA, CDR2 YSYEKL. This CDR3 spans 15 amino acids. Trimming at V came to 7 bases and at J to 7 bases, leaving 8 bases not matched to a gene. Here the CDR3 DNA reads TGCGCCAGCATGTTACCGGGACAGGGGGGTGAAAAACTGTTTTTT. Translating gives CASMLPGQGGEKLFF.

The V call is TRBV27, the J call TRBJ1-6; D ambiguous. CDR3 length equals 14 residues. Germline V gene data show CDR1 as MNHEY and CDR2 as SMNVEV (reference sequence). The V end was cut by 3 bases, the J end by 7 bases, with 10 bases between. CDR3 region: CASSLTSENSPLHF. The DNA of the CDR3 is TGTGCCAGCAGTTTGACTTCAGAGAATTCACCCCTCCACTTT.

The chain carries TRBV19 and TRBJ2-1; possibly TRBD2 for D (6 bases). Trimming pared 6 bases from V and 7 bases from J, leaving 31 bases between. In germline, CDR1 is LNHDA, CDR2 SQIVND (reference sequence). CDR3 size: 19 residues. The chain's CDR3 is CASSLTRWREEVEGNEQFF. The CDR3 nucleotides are TGTGCCAGTAGCCTCACTAGGTGGAGGGAAGAAGTGGAAGGGAATGAGCAGTTCTTC.

The rearrangement joins TRBV2 to TRBJ2-5, with 7 nucleotides matching TRBD1. In germline, CDR1 is SNHLY, CDR2 FYNNEI. The V segment lost 6 bases and the J segment 1 base; nucleotides outside the gene matches: 8. The CDR3 is 15 amino acids. The CDR3 region has the DNA TGTGCCAGCAGCTTACAGGGGTTAGCCCAAGAGACCCAGTACTTC. This gives the protein CASSLQGLAQETQYF. The whole variable domain, filled in from reference TRBV2 and TRBJ2-5, reads EPEVTQTPSHQVTQMGQEVILRCVPISNHLYFYWYRQILGQKVEFLVSFYNNEISEKSEIFDDQFSVERPDGSNFTLKIRSTKLEDSAMYFCASSLQGLAQETQYFGPGTRLLVL.

The chain links TRBV7-9 to TRBJ2-7; 13 nucleotides agree with TRBD2. The junction had 5 bases not matched to a gene; V was cut back by 5 bases and J by 4 bases. Germline lookup yields CDR1 SEHNR and CDR2 FQNEAQ (reference sequence). The CDR3 contains 15 residues. CDR3 loop: CASSPRLAGGYEQYF. The CDR3 region has the DNA TGTGCCAGCAGCCCGAGACTAGCGGGAGGTTACGAGCAGTACTTC.

The chain joins TRBV2 to TRBJ1-1; 7 bases map to TRBD1. CDR1 and CDR2 from the germline V gene are SNHLY and FYNNEI. The CDR3 totals 15 residues. V lost 6 bases to trimming and J lost 0 bases; unmatched junction nucleotides: 7. CDR3 amino acids: CASRARTGMNTEAFF. In DNA form, the CDR3 reads TGTGCCAGCAGAGCTCGGACAGGTATGAACACTGAAGCTTTCTTT. The whole variable domain, remainder taken from reference TRBV2 and TRBJ1-1, is EPEVTQTPSHQVTQMGQEVILRCVPISNHLYFYWYRQILGQKVEFLVSFYNNEISEKSEIFDDQFSVERPDGSNFTLKIRSTKLEDSAMYFCASRARTGMNTEAFFGQGTRLTVV.

The rearrangement links TRBV5-1 to TRBJ1-5; 8 bases line up with TRBD1. CDR3 size: 16 residues. Trimming took 4 bases from V and 0 from J; bases not matched to a gene: 6. Germline assignment: CDR1 SGHRS and CDR2 YFSETQ. In nucleotides, the CDR3 is TGCGCCAGCAGCACTGGACAGGGTGGTAGCAATCAGCCCCAGCATTTT. This gives the protein CASSTGQGGSNQPQHF.

This sequence joins TRBV2 and TRBJ2-1, with 7 bases lining up with TRBD1. The CDR3 consists of 13 residues. CDR1 SNHLY and CDR2 FYNNEI come from the germline V gene. Unmatched junction bases numbered 3, after V lost 9 bases and J lost 1 base. As DNA, the CDR3 is TGTGCCAGACGACAGGGATCCTACAATGAGCAGTTCTTC. Its translation is CARRQGSYNEQFF.

The rearrangement joins TRBV6-2 or TRBV6-3 to TRBJ1-2, with 7 bases matching TRBD1. The CDR3 is 15 amino acids. V trimming: 0 bases; J trimming: 8 bases; junction bases outside the gene matches: 9. Germline assignment: CDR1 MNHEY and CDR2 SVGEGT. The CDR3 bases are TGTGCCAGCAGTTACTCAGGGGGCGCGATTGGGGGCTACACCTTC. Translated: CASSYSGGAIGGYTF.

The chain joins TRBV16 to TRBJ2-3; 8 nucleotides agree with TRBD1. Trimming took 0 bases from V and 3 from J; bases not matched to a gene: 5. This CDR3 region has 16 residues. Germline V lookup: CDR1 KGHSY, CDR2 FQNENV. In DNA form, the CDR3 reads TGTGCCAGCAGCCAATCTGGCAGGGGGCAGACAGATACGCAGTATTTT. This encodes CASSQSGRGQTDTQYF.

V is TRBV27 and J is TRBJ2-7, with a weak D call TRBD1 (6 bases). Trimming stripped 10 bases from V and 6 bases from J, with 10 bases between. This CDR3 is built from 10 residues. Germline assignment: CDR1 MNHEY and CDR2 SMNVEV (reference sequence). For the CDR3, the DNA is TGTGCCAAGGGGACATTCGAGCAGTACGTC. Amino acids: CAKGTFEQYV.

The chain recombines TRBV19 with TRBJ1-3, with 10 positions matching TRBD1. This CDR3 contains 18 residues. The germline gives CDR1 LNHDA, CDR2 SQIVND (reference sequence). V was pared by 6 bases and J by 0 bases, with 11 bases of the junction left unmatched. The CDR3 protein is CASSAGTGELHSGNTIYF. The CDR3 bases are TGTGCCAGTAGCGCCGGGACAGGGGAGCTCCACTCTGGAAACACCATATATTTT. The whole variable domain, filled in from reference TRBV19 and TRBJ1-3, reads DGGITQSPKYLFRKEGQNVTLSCEQNLNHDAMYWYRQDPGQGLRLIYYSQIVNDFQKGDIAEGYSVSREKKESFPLTVTSAQKNPTAFYLCASSAGTGELHSGNTIYFGEGSWLTVV.

The chain carries TRBV19 and TRBJ2-1, with 9 positions matching TRBD2. This CDR3 comprises 14 residues. From germline, CDR1 is LNHDA and CDR2 SQIVND (reference sequence). The V segment lost 6 bases and the J segment 5 bases; nucleotides outside the gene matches: 5. CDR3 in DNA: TGTGCCAGTAGACCGGCGGGAGGGAACAATGAGCAGTTCTTC. Translation: CASRPAGGNNEQFF.

This sequence joins TRBV4-1 and TRBJ2-3; D call uncertain. Germline V gene lookup returns CDR1 MGHRA and CDR2 YSYEKL. CDR3 length: 13 amino acids. The V end was cut by 0 bases, the J end by 5 bases, with 6 bases between. Here the CDR3 reads CASSQDFRDTQYF. The CDR3 bases are TGCGCCAGCAGCCAAGACTTTCGAGATACGCAGTATTTT.

V and J are TRBV7-3 and TRBJ2-1, with 11 bases that match TRBD2. V trimming: 2 bases; J trimming: 12 bases; junction bases outside the gene matches: 6. Germline lookup yields CDR1 SGHTA and CDR2 FQGTGA. This CDR3 spans 14 amino acids. CDR3 region: CASSLQLAGASQFF. In DNA form, the CDR3 reads TGTGCCAGCAGCTTACAACTAGCGGGAGCATCGCAGTTCTTC.

This chain connects TRBV4-1 to TRBJ1-5, with D unclear. The V and J ends lost 0 bases and 4 bases respectively, with 7 bases between them. Germline V gene lookup returns CDR1 MGHRA and CDR2 YSYEKL. The CDR3 runs 14 residues. CDR3 nucleotide sequence: TGCGCCAGCAGCCAAGATGAGAGGAATCAGCCCCAGCATTTT. Its protein is CASSQDERNQPQHF.